Shown below are 24 T cell receptor beta chains from a single sample sequenced in a study of shared clonotypes between healthy human individuals. Repertoires were generated with immunoSEQ multiplex PCR, while TCRdb's copy carries only in-frame clones and drops some. The sample shows about 450,000 clones, roughly three quarters of them seen only once. The sequencing input was PBMCs. These receptor sequences come from a middle-aged woman in good health. Some clones in this sample may be carry-over from other donors' samples.

The chain uses TRBV30 and TRBJ2-5; D is possibly TRBD1 (6 bases). The DNA end is a closer match to TRBJ2-7, so the J assignment may be wrong. The CDR3 loop spans 16 amino acids. In germline, CDR1 is GTSNPN, CDR2 SVGIG (reference sequence). The CDR3 loop is CAWSPTSGDSSYEQYF. The CDR3 DNA reads as TGTGCCTGGAGTCCTACGTCAGGGGATAGCTCCTACGAGCAGTACTTC.

In this sample, this clone turned up once. This chain joins TRBV7-8 and TRBJ1-2, with D possibly being TRBD1 (6 bases). The CDR3 length is 14 residues. Trimming cost V 4 bases and J 7 bases, with 16 bases left between them. The germline gives CDR1 SGHVS, CDR2 FQNEAQ. The CDR3 DNA is TGTGCCAGCAGCTCTTATCAGGGGCGGGTTGGCTACACCTTC. Its translation is CASSSYQGRVGYTF.

The chain has TRBV15 and TRBJ2-1; 10 bases map to TRBD2. The CDR3 consists of 16 residues. CDR1 and CDR2 from the germline V gene are LNHNV and YYDKDF (reference sequence). Trimming cost V 0 bases and J 6 bases; bases outside gene matches: 5. The CDR3 coding sequence is TGTGCCACCAGCAGAGAAGGGCTAGCGGGAGTCAATGAGCAGTTCTTC. It translates to CATSREGLAGVNEQFF. The full variable domain, its missing parts supplied by reference TRBV15 and TRBJ2-1, is DAMVIQNPRYQVTQFGKPVTLSCSQTLNHNVMYWYQQKSSQAPKLLFHYYDKDFNNEADTPDNFQSRRPNTSFCFLDIRSPGLGDTAMYLCATSREGLAGVNEQFFGPGTRLTVL.

The genes are TRBV6-1 and TRBJ1-2; 12 nucleotides line up with TRBD1. The germline CDR1 and CDR2 sequences are MNHNS and SASEGT. The CDR3 runs to 14 residues. V trimming: 4 bases; J trimming: 8 bases; junction bases outside the gene matches: 5. The CDR3 DNA follows: TGTGCCAGCAGTGCCGGGACAGGGGGCTTCGGCTACACCTTC. It yields the protein CASSAGTGGFGYTF.

The gene calls are TRBV5-1 and TRBJ2-3; D possibly uses TRBD1 or TRBD2 (5 bases each). The V and J ends lost 5 bases and 2 bases respectively, with 18 bases between them. CDR3 length: 16 amino acids. The germline V gene has CDR1 SGHRS and CDR2 YFSETQ. The CDR3 here is CASSGDPGLNTDTQYF. CDR3 in DNA: TGCGCCAGCAGTGGGGACCCGGGGCTTAACACAGATACGCAGTATTTT.

V usage is TRBV5-1 and J usage is TRBJ2-1, with 8 bases that match TRBD2. V lost 4 bases and J lost 2; bases outside the gene matches: 11. The CDR3 has 17 residues. The germline gives CDR1 SGHRS, CDR2 YFSETQ. The CDR3: CASSLVAGGTTYNEQFF. The DNA of the CDR3 is TGCGCCAGCAGCCTCGTCGCGGGAGGCACCACCTACAATGAGCAGTTCTTC.

A remark on this clone: Other DNA sequences in the sample encode the same CDR3. This rearrangement joins TRBV9 to TRBJ2-5, with a tentative D call TRBD1 (5 bases). The germline V and J ends were trimmed by 0 bases and 1 base, with 7 bases remaining between them. Germline V gives CDR1 SGDLS, CDR2 YYNGEE. The CDR3 contains 14 residues. The CDR3 protein is CASSVGQGQETQYF. DNA for the CDR3: TGTGCCAGCAGCGTAGGGCAGGGCCAAGAGACCCAGTACTTC.

This CDR3 reads CASSEGLVSGELFF. The CDR3 coding sequence is TGCGCCAGCAGCGAGGGACTAGTTTCCGGGGAGCTGTTTTTT. This chain connects TRBV5-1 to TRBJ2-2, with 8 bases identical to TRBD2. Trimming cost V 4 bases and J 6 bases; bases outside gene matches: 5. CDR1 and CDR2 (germline): SGHRS, YFSETQ. CDR3 length equals 14 residues.

The chain links TRBV5-4 to TRBJ2-5, with D hard to call. This CDR3 has 13 residues. Trimming removed 1 base from V and 1 base from J, with 5 bases in between. Per germline, CDR1 SGHNT and CDR2 YYREEE (reference sequence). The DNA of the CDR3 is TGTGCCAGCAGCTTGTACCCCCAAGAGACCCAGTACTTC. As protein: CASSLYPQETQYF.

In this sample, this clone turned up once. The gene calls are TRBV5-4 and TRBJ2-7, with TRBD2 matching over 13 bases. With V trimmed by 4 bases and J by 3 bases, 4 bases remained unmatched. This CDR3 region has 15 residues. Per the germline V gene, CDR1 is SGHNT and CDR2 is YYREEE (reference sequence). CDR3 DNA: TGTGCCAGCAGCCGGACTAGCGGGAGTGGCTACGAGCAGTACTTC. Protein: CASSRTSGSGYEQYF.

This clone was found a few times. The V and J genes are TRBV5-1 and TRBJ1-4; a possible D gene is TRBD1 (5 bases). The CDR3 totals 14 residues. Looked up from germline, CDR1 is SGHRS and CDR2 is YFSETQ. Trimming pared 0 bases from V and 7 bases from J, leaving 10 bases between. The DNA of the CDR3 is TGCGCCAGCAGCTTGGGACAGCAATCTGAAAAACTGTTTTTT. It codes for CASSLGQQSEKLFF.

This clone turned up a few times. V gene TRBV5-4 combines with J gene TRBJ1-2; D perhaps matches TRBD1 (5 bases). V was cut by 3 bases and J by 0 bases, with 12 bases left in between. Germline CDR1 and CDR2: SGHNT and YYREEE (reference sequence). This CDR3 is 15 amino acids long. In nucleotides, the CDR3 is TGTGCCAGCAGCTCCCCCACAGGATCTAACTATGGCTACACCTTC. The encoded protein is CASSSPTGSNYGYTF.

The chain carries TRBV7-2 and TRBJ2-7; 8 nucleotides agree with TRBD2. Germline V CDR1 and CDR2: SGHTA, FQGNSA. The ends lost 5 bases at V and 2 bases at J; junction bases unmatched: 5. CDR3 length equals 14 residues. The CDR3 is CASSRGGTTYEQYF. In DNA form, the CDR3 reads TGTGCCAGCAGCCGGGGGGGGACTACCTACGAGCAGTACTTC.

This clone was seen ten or more times. The rearrangement uses TRBV28 and TRBJ1-1; 8 nucleotides agree with TRBD1. Trimming cost V 3 bases and J 0 bases; bases outside gene matches: 3. There are 15 residues in the CDR3. Germline-derived CDR1 and CDR2 are MDHEN and SYDVKM. As DNA, the CDR3 is TGTGCCAGCAGTTTCAGGACAGGGTTGAACACTGAAGCTTTCTTT. It yields the protein CASSFRTGLNTEAFF.

Details on this clone: A clone one base away is much larger, so this may be a read error. Other DNA sequences in the sample encode the same CDR3. The chain carries TRBV28 and TRBJ2-7, with D possibly TRBD1 on 5 matching bases. V was trimmed by 3 bases and J by 4 bases, leaving 13 bases between them. CDR1 MDHEN and CDR2 SYDVKM come from the germline V gene. This CDR3 is built from 14 residues. The CDR3 sequence: CASSLTTAEYEQYF. CDR3 DNA sequence: TGTGCCAGCAGTTTGACGACAGCCGAGTACGAGCAGTACTTC.

This clone was seen more than once but under ten times. V is TRBV6-4 and J is TRBJ2-5; the D is unclear. V gave up 3 bases and J gave up 5 bases, with 10 bases separating them. This CDR3 has 13 amino acids. Germline CDR1 and CDR2: MRHNA and SNTAGT. For the CDR3, the DNA is TGTGCCAGCAGTGAAACAGCTAGGGAGACCCAGTACTTC. It is translated as CASSETARETQYF.

Only one count was recorded for this clone. CDR3 loop: CASSPPVSWAYEQYF. CDR3 sequence (DNA): TGTGCCAGCTCACCACCGGTCAGCTGGGCCTACGAGCAGTACTTC. The rearrangement joins TRBV18 to TRBJ2-7; D is ambiguous. The CDR3 spans 15 residues. CDR1 and CDR2 from the germline V gene are KGHSH and LQKENI. V was shortened by 0 bases and J by 2 bases, with 11 bases between the two germline ends.

This chain uses TRBV19 with TRBJ2-1, with 8 bases matching TRBD2. J gave up 7 bases and V 4 bases, and 15 bases lay outside the gene matches. Germline V gene sequence: CDR1 LNHDA, CDR2 SQIVND (reference sequence). The length of the CDR3 is 17 residues. CDR3 in DNA: TGTGCCAGTAGTAACTTCGTCAGCCCGGGAGGGAGAAATGAGCAGTTCTTC. Protein sequence: CASSNFVSPGGRNEQFF. The full variable domain, its missing parts supplied by reference TRBV19 and TRBJ2-1, is DGGITQSPKYLFRKEGQNVTLSCEQNLNHDAMYWYRQDPGQGLRLIYYSQIVNDFQKGDIAEGYSVSREKKESFPLTVTSAQKNPTAFYLCASSNFVSPGGRNEQFFGPGTRLTVL.

This clone was picked up a small number of times. This rearrangement joins TRBV28 to TRBJ1-2, with no clear D. V was cut by 11 bases and J by 6 bases, with 13 bases left in between. This CDR3 spans 11 amino acids. The germline CDR1 and CDR2 sequences are MDHEN and SYDVKM. The CDR3 loop is CAVGQENGYTF. Written as DNA, the CDR3 is TGTGCCGTCGGGCAGGAGAATGGCTACACCTTC.

The genes are TRBV5-1 and TRBJ2-5; the match to TRBD2 covers 12 bases. V dropped 4 bases and J dropped 6; count of bases not matched to a gene: 4. Per the germline V gene, CDR1 is SGHRS and CDR2 is YFSETQ. The length of the CDR3 is 14 residues. CDR3 in amino acids: CASSPGLAGQTQYF. The CDR3 bases are TGCGCCAGCAGCCCGGGACTAGCGGGCCAGACCCAGTACTTC. Full variable domain (outside the CDR3, taken from reference TRBV5-1 and TRBJ2-5): KAGVTQTPRYLIKTRGQQVTLSCSPISGHRSVSWYQQTPGQGLQFLFEYFSETQRNKGNFPGRFSGRQFSNSRSEMNVSTLELGDSALYLCASSPGLAGQTQYFGPGTRLLVL.

The chain combines TRBV7-6 with TRBJ2-7, with D unresolved. Germline V lookup: CDR1 SGHVS, CDR2 FNYEAQ. V lost 1 base and J 2 bases, leaving 12 bases between the germline ends. The CDR3 covers 15 residues. The CDR3 reads CASSLVADHTYEQYF. For the CDR3, the DNA is TGTGCCAGCAGCTTAGTGGCAGACCACACCTACGAGCAGTACTTC.

The chain uses TRBV30 and TRBJ2-3, with TRBD2 identical over 9 bases. V shed 4 bases and J 4 bases; nucleotides not matched to a gene: 3. CDR3 length equals 13 residues. Germline CDR1 is GTSNPN and CDR2 is SVGIG (reference sequence). The CDR3 region is CAWTSGTPDTQYF. DNA of the CDR3: TGTGCCTGGACTAGCGGGACCCCAGATACGCAGTATTTT.

This clone was observed a single time. The chain joins TRBV4-3 to TRBJ2-1; D gene uncertain. CDR1 is LGHNA and CDR2 is YSLEER in the germline V gene. The V end lost 3 bases, the J end lost 4 bases, and 16 bases lay between the germline ends. The CDR3 sequence is 16 residues long. CDR3 amino acids: CASSQAKAEPYNEQFF. The DNA for the CDR3 is TGCGCCAGCAGCCAGGCCAAGGCAGAGCCTTACAATGAGCAGTTCTTC.

The chain is built from TRBV20-1 and TRBJ2-3, with 7 bases that match TRBD1. V gave up 7 bases and J gave up 4 bases; unmatched junction bases: 2. Germline lookup yields CDR1 DFQATT and CDR2 SNEGSKA (reference sequence). The length of the CDR3 is 11 residues. CDR3 coding DNA: TGCAGTGGACAGGGAGCAGATACGCAGTATTTT. It is translated as CSGQGADTQYF.